This TCR beta chain was recovered during a study of shared clonotypes between healthy human individuals. The table came from immunoSEQ multiplex PCR; TCRdb's copy has only in-frame clones and leaves some out. The sample records 850,000 to 1,100,000 clones, 60% to 80% being singletons. The junction had 10 bases not matched to a gene; V was cut back by 3 bases and J by 0 bases. CDR3 length: 17 residues. Germline CDR1 and CDR2: LGHNA and YNFKEQ. Sequencing was carried out using memory CD4+ T cells from PBMCs. The subset here: CD45RA-negative fraction. The V and J genes are TRBV4-2 and TRBJ2-7; 8 bases agree with TRBD2. The receptor comes from a young man in good health. Some clones in this sample may be carry-over from other donors' samples. CDR3 sequence (DNA): TGTGCCAGCAGCCACCGAGGCGGGAGGCCTAGCTCCTACGAGCAGTACTTC. Encoded protein: CASSHRGGRPSSYEQYF.